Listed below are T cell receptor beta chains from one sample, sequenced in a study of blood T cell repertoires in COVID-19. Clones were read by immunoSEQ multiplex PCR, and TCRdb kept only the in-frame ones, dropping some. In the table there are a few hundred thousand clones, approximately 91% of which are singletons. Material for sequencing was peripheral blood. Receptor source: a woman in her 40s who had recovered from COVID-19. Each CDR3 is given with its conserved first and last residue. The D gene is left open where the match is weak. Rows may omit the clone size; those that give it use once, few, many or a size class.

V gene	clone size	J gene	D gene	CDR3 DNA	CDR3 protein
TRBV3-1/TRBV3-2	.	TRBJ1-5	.	TGTGCCAGCAGCGAGAGGGTAAGCAATCAGCCCCAGCATTTT	CASSERVSNQPQHF
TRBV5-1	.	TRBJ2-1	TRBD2	TGCGCCAGCTTCCAGATAGCGGGAGCTAATTACAATGAGCAGTTCTTC	CASFQIAGANYNEQFF
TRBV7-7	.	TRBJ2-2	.	TGTGCTAGCAGCTTAGGGGCCGAGGGTACCGGGGAGCTGTTTTTT	CASSLGAEGTGELFF
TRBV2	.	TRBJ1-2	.	TGTGCCAGAGGCTCGGGGCAGGGACTTAACTATGGCTACACCTTC	CARGSGQGLNYGYTF
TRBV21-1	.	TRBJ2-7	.	TGTGCCAGCAGCGACACCCCAGCCAGCGGGGATTCCTACGAGCAGTACTTC	CASSDTPASGDSYEQYF
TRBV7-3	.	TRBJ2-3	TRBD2	TGTGCCAGCAGCCCCAGCGGGGGGGGCACAGATACGCAGTATTTT	CASSPSGGGTDTQYF
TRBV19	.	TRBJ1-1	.	TGTGCCAGTACGTCCCGGGGGATGAACACTGAAGCTTTCTTT	CASTSRGMNTEAFF
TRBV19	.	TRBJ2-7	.	TGTGCCAGTAGTATAGAAACTAGCAGCCCCTACGAGCAGTACTTC	CASSIETSSPYEQYF
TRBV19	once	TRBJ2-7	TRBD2	TGTGCCAGTAGTACACCGGGACTAGCGGGAGGCCCGACTTCCTACGAGCAGTACTTC	CASSTPGLAGGPTSYEQYF
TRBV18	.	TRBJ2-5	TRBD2	TGTGCCAGCTCACCGGTTGGCAGCGGGGTAGGGGAGACCCAGTACTTC	CASSPVGSGVGETQYF
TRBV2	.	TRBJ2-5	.	TGTGCCAGCCGGACAGAAGAGACCCAGTACTTC	CASRTEETQYF
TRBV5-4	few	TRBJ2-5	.	TGTGCCAGCAGCTTGGTCCCCAGGGATACGGAGACCCAGTACTTC	CASSLVPRDTETQYF
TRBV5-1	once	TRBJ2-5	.	TGCGCCAGCAGCTCGGGGAGCCTAGAGACCCAGTACTTC	CASSSGSLETQYF
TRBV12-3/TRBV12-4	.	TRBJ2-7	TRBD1	TGTGCCAGCAGTACTGGGACAGCACGCGAGCAGTACTTC	CASSTGTAREQYF
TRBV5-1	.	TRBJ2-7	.	TGCGCCAGCAGCTTGGAGCCACAGAGTAGCTCCTACGAGCAGTACTTC	CASSLEPQSSSYEQYF
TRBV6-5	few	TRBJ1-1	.	TGTGCCAGCAGTTTTTTTCCTTGGAACACTGAAGCTTTCTTT	CASSFFPWNTEAFF
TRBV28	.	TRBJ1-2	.	TGTGCCAGCAGTGTCGCCAGCGGGGGCTATGGCTACACCTTC	CASSVASGGYGYTF
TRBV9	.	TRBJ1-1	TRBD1	TGTGCCAGCAGCGGAGGACGGGACAGGGGTCCCACTGAAGCTTTCTTT	CASSGGRDRGPTEAFF
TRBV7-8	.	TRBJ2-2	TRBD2	TGTGCCAGCAGCTTAGCAGCGGGGGGCGGGGAGCTGTTTTTT	CASSLAAGGGELFF